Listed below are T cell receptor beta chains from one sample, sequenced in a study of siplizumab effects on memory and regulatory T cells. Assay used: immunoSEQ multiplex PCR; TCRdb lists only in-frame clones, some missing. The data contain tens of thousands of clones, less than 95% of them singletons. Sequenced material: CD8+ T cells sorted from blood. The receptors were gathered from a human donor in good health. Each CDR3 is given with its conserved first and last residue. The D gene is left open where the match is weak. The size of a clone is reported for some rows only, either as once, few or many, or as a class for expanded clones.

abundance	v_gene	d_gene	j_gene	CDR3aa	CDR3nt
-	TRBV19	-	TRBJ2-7	CASSNYYEQYF	TGTGCCAGTAGTAATTACTACGAGCAGTACTTC
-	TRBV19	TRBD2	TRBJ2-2	CASRPGLAGGLDYTGELFF	TGTGCCAGTAGGCCGGGACTAGCGGGGGGCCTCGATTACACCGGGGAGCTGTTTTTT
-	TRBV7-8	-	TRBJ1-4	CASSPRNEKLFF	TGTGCCAGCAGCCCCCGTAATGAAAAACTGTTTTTT
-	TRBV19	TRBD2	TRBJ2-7	CASSIAGGINYEQYF	TGTGCCAGTAGTATAGCCGGGGGGATAAACTACGAGCAGTACTTC
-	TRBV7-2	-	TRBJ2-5	CASSLLETQYF	TGTGCCAGCAGCTTACTGGAGACCCAGTACTTC
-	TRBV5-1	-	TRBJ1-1	CASSLVEGNTEAFF	TGCGCCAGCAGCTTGGTTGAGGGGAACACTGAAGCTTTCTTT
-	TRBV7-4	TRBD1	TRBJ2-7	CASSSGQGYPYEQYF	TGTGCCAGCAGCTCGGGACAGGGCTACCCCTACGAGCAGTACTTC
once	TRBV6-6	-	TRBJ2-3	CASSPGTDTQYF	TGTGCCAGCAGTCCGGGCACAGATACGCAGTATTTT
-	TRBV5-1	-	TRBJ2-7	CASSWGMDSSYEQYF	TGCGCCAGCAGCTGGGGAATGGACAGCTCGTACGAGCAGTACTTC
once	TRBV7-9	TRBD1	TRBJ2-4	CASSSTGTAKNIQYF	TGTGCCAGCAGCTCGACAGGGACCGCCAAAAACATTCAGTACTTC
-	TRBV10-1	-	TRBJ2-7	CASSDGYEQYF	TGCGCCAGCAGTGATGGCTACGAGCAGTACTTC
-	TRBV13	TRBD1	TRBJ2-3	CASSLWDSSTDTQYF	TGTGCCAGCAGCTTATGGGACAGCTCCACAGATACGCAGTATTTT
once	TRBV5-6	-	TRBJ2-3	CASSFTDTQYF	TGTGCCAGCAGTTTCACAGATACGCAGTATTTT
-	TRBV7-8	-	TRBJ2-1	CASSLEDNSGVTGEQFF	TGTGCCAGCAGCTTAGAGGACAACTCGGGGGTTACGGGAGAGCAGTTCTTC
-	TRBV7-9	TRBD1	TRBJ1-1	CASSLALGGGTEAFF	TGTGCCAGCAGCTTAGCGCTAGGGGGCGGCACTGAAGCTTTCTTT
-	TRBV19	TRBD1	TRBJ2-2	CASTLGQGVLTGELFF	TGTGCCAGTACCCTCGGACAGGGGGTGCTAACCGGGGAGCTGTTTTTT
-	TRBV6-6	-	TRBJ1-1	CASSYSFQVVRTEAFF	TGTGCCAGCAGTTACTCATTCCAGGTGGTTAGGACTGAAGCTTTCTTT